The T cell receptor (beta chain) described here comes from a study of cytomegalovirus exposure and HLA in healthy donors (dated by TCRdb to about 2017). In terms of the full investigation: In an earlier analysis of approximately 500 of the donors, 276 Gb of sequence data and 90 million to 120 million unique TCR beta sequences from about 179 million T cells were reported. Approximately 300 gigabases of sequencing data and around 80 million unique TCR sequences made up an early release that covered approximately 620 HLA-typed donors. Of the roughly 420 genotyped donors, 81% were placed in the genetic ancestry cluster associated with self-reported Caucasian donors. The study aimed to test whether cataloging public T cell receptors could reveal signatures of past pathogen exposure. Using immunosequencing, the study profiled T cell repertoires from roughly 650 subjects and related those repertoires to cytomegalovirus serostatus. Besides the first cohort of approximately 670 subjects, a separate validation cohort made up of 120 or so different subjects was used. High-throughput TCR immunosequencing, statistical association of individual TCRs with disease status, and machine learning were combined to predict cytomegalovirus infection status. A later analysis re-analyzed previously published TCR beta repertoires from 666 donors and added high-resolution HLA genotyping to study TCR occurrence patterns. Rather than using new phenotypic data, the later analysis identified candidate immune exposures from TCR beta sequences and from how often those sequences occurred across donors. An earlier analysis of approximately 500 of the donors applied high-throughput TCR beta sequencing to assess whether each TCR beta V gene segment acted as functional or pseudogenic. Donor age, sex, ethnicity and CMV serostatus were collected together with the repertoire data. In a later genetic analysis, genome-wide SNP genotypes for about three fifths of the roughly 670 donors were used, and that subset was treated as a discovery cohort. All discovery cohort repertoires had been generated using a single sequencing platform. Class I and class II HLA loci were covered by the typing at four-digit resolution. Typing coverage differed by locus: A, B, C, DRB1 and DQB1 were typed in about 629-640 donors, DQA1 in 500 to 550, DPA1 in nearly 610, and DPB1 in 400 to 480. Several DR-DQ haplotypes were handled as single units for association and clustering, since linkage in the cohort was strong. On average, over 200,000 unique TCR beta nucleotide sequences were sequenced per donor among a few hundred genotyped donors of the cohort, with about 17% of those sequences being non-productive.

Findings and caveats that apply to the study as a whole: A cluster of highly shared sequence variants was judged likely to be a technical artifact of the sequencing pipeline. In a later analysis, HLA-associated TCR beta chains were found to be more clonally expanded and to have lower generation probabilities than equally common non-associated chains. In a later analysis, TCR association rates were found to vary across HLA loci, with the most associated TCRs seen for DRB1 alleles and the fewest for HLA-C alleles. In a later analysis, several top co-occurrence clusters were reported to appear linked to parvovirus B19, influenza, CMV and Epstein-Barr virus. Most TCR sequences were observed very rarely across donors, whereas some public TCRs were present in many individuals. Cytomegalovirus status was reported to be diagnosed by the classifier with high specificity and sensitivity in both the original and validation cohorts. Linkage disequilibrium might explain the correlated functional status among segregating V segments, but an unknown experimental factor could not be excluded. The authors suggested that the approach could potentially be extended to other disease states and immunological phenotypes. In a later genetic analysis, a missense DCLRE1C variant was associated with V-gene and J-gene trimming of TCR beta chains, and the association was replicated in an independent cohort. A later analysis found that most CMV-associated TCR beta chains appeared HLA-restricted, with HLA associations seemingly driven largely by CMV exposure. A further reported finding was that TCR beta sequences accurately predicted the HLA-A and HLA-B alleles for most subjects in the first cohort. Because counts were too low, under 20 rarely observed V segments, including chromosome 9 orphons, were left out of the earlier analysis of over 550 of the donors. A later genetic analysis reported fewer N-insertions in productive TCRs among donors in an Asian-associated ancestry cluster than the roughly 700-donor mean. Only TCR beta chains were sequenced in this cohort, and the absence of alpha or paired-chain data limited detectable features. The only immune exposure information available for the cohort was CMV serostatus. Sequencing depth was assumed to be roughly uniform across donors in the presence/absence analyses, though that assumption may not hold. When HLA alleles, especially DR and DQ, strongly co-occurred, TCR associations were difficult to assign to individual alleles. A total of roughly 160 TCR beta chains were listed by the study as associated with cytomegalovirus. The 87-base-pair reads could not distinguish some IMGT-functional V segments, including TRBV6-2 and TRBV6-3, so those segments were excluded. Broadly in line with IMGT annotations, most TCR beta V segments showed up in productive rearrangements about 87% or about 30% of the time in an earlier analysis of several hundred of the donors. Because some donors lacked HLA typing at each locus, the association tests relied only on the typed subset. In a later analysis, 16,951 TCR beta sequences were associated with specific HLA alleles at a false discovery rate of 0.05. In vitro tests confirmed that three of the cytomegalovirus-associated TCR beta chains recognize cytomegalovirus antigens.

Looking up the germline V gene yields CDR1 SGHRS and CDR2 YFSETQ. V loses 0 bases of germline sequence and J loses 1 base, and the interval between the two ends is 8 bases. The CDR3 spans 14 residues, from the cysteine through the phenylalanine. CDR3 DNA is the only sequence kept; it has 42 bases, read in frame from the first base. The library was made by the immunoSEQ multiplex PCR assay. The multiplex PCR relied on a mix of 60 forward primers for TCR Vbeta segments and 13 reverse primers for TCR Jbeta segments. The CDR3 region of rearranged TCR beta genes was amplified from genomic DNA with a multiplex PCR assay. The amplified TCR beta libraries were sequenced on the Illumina HiSeq System as 87-base-pair reads. For the original study's pipeline: Across the 640 or so repertoires, a later analysis counted some 80 million unique TCR beta chains, approximately 12 million of which were shared by at least two donors. Raw reads were error-corrected and collapsed into unique sequences with a nearest-neighbor algorithm that merged closely related sequences to remove PCR and sequencing errors. To assign V, D and J gene segments, CDR3 sequences were aligned to IMGT reference sequences. For a sequence to be retained, a match of at least six nucleotides to both a V gene segment and a J gene segment was required. Rearrangements were called productive when the CDR3 lacked stop codons and stayed in frame with V and J; all others were non-productive. CDR3 was defined according to IMGT convention as the region running from the second conserved V-encoded cysteine to the conserved J-encoded phenylalanine. The earlier analysis of a few hundred of the donors excluded sequences that lacked an unambiguous match to a single V gene segment. In an earlier analysis of almost 600 of the donors, a V segment was called functional when productive rearrangements were above 56.7%, and segregating when the standard deviation between donors exceeded 5%. A statistical classification framework was built to diagnose cytomegalovirus status from the catalog of TCR beta chain sequences. A later analysis assigned V and J genes by comparing TCR nucleotide sequences with IMGT/GENE-DB human TR gene sequences. A later analysis assigned CDR3 sequences and most-parsimonious VDJ recombination scenarios with the TCRdist pipeline. In a later analysis, each TCR beta chain was defined by its CDR3 amino acid sequence together with its V-gene family, and reads without a unique V-gene family were excluded. A later analysis removed several hundred highly shared, low-generation-probability nucleotide sequences to deal with suspected cross-contamination and a sequencing artifact. In a later analysis, a clonal expansion index for each public chain was calculated from normalized within-repertoire ranks of inferred template counts. In a later analysis, generation probabilities were computed using a VDJ recombination model fitted to out-of-frame rearrangements, and the results were checked against IGoR. In a later analysis, hypergeometric tests were used to score TCR-TCR, TCR-HLA and TCR-CMV co-occurrence, with a repertoire-size bias correction applied to TCR pairs. In a later analysis, false discovery rates were estimated by permuting HLA or CMV assignments 20 times. In a later analysis, co-occurring TCRs were grouped using DBSCAN, and TCRdist sequence similarity was added for clustering within HLA-allele-positive subsets. For co-occurrence clustering, repertoires with fewer than 30,000 or more than 120,000 public chains were excluded, along with a handful of repertoires with anomalous nucleotide sharing. TCRdb took over this immuneACCESS table, retaining in-frame rearrangements with V and J assigned. Such tables are incomplete; in checked studies, under half of the missing clones stem from an unresolved V gene, and the remainder is unexplained. Clonal size and the V and J genes are those of that table, whereas D and trimming came from the DNA. Across this sample there are 81,000 or so clones, with about three fifths seen only once. Around 5% of the sample rests with the top ten.

Details on this clone: It has no known antigen specificity. The input lacks base qualities; no much larger clone sits a single base away.

In total, roughly 670 healthy bone marrow donors made up the cohort. Cohort members were all nominally healthy when sampled, although unrecorded immune exposures were likely present. The donor was CMV seropositive and belonged to the group of 250 to 300 seropositive cohort members. Every donor gave a peripheral blood sample, and the peripheral blood mononuclear cells from that sample were used for TCR beta sequencing. Genomic DNA extraction from the blood cell samples was performed with the Qiagen DNeasy Blood Extraction Kit. The source of this sequence is a woman in her 30s in good health and CMV-seropositive. The V and J genes are TRBV5-1 and TRBJ2-7; no confident D gene assignment can be made. The sequencing sample was made of PBMCs. CDR3 sequence: CASSLDLTSYEQYF. The DNA sequence reads TGCGCCAGCAGCTTGGATCTTACTTCCTACGAGCAGTACTTC.